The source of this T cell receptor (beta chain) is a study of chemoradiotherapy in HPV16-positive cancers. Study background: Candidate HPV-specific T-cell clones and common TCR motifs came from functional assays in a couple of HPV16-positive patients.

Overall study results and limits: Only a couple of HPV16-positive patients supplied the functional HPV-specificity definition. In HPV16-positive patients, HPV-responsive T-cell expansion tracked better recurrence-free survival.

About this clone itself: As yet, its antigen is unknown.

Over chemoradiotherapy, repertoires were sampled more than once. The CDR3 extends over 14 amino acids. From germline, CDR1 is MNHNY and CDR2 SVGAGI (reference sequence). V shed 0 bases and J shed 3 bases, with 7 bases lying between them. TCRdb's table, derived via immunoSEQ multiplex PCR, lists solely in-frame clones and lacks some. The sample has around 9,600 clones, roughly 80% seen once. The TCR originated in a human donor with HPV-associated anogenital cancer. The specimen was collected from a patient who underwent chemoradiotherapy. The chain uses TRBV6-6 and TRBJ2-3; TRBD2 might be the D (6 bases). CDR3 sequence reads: CASSYSGGTDTQYF. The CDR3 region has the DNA TGTGCCAGCAGTTACTCCGGGGGAACAGATACGCAGTATTTT.